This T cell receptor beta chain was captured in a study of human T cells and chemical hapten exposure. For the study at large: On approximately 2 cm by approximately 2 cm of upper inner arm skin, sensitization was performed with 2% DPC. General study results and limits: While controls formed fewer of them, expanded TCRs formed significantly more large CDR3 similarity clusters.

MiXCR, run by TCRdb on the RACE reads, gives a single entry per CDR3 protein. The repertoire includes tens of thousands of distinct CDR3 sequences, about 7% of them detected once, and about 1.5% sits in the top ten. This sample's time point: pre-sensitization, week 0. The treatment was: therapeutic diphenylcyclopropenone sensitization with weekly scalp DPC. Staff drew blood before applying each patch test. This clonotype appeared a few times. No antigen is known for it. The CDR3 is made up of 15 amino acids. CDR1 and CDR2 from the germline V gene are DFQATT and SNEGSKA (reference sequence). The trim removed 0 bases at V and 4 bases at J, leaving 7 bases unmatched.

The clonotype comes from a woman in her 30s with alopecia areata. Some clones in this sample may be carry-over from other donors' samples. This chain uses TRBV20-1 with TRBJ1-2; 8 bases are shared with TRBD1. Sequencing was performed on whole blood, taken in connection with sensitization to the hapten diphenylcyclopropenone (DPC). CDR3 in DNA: TGCAGTGCTAGAGACGACAGGGGTTCCGGCTATGGCTACACCTTC. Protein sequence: CSARDDRGSGYGYTF.